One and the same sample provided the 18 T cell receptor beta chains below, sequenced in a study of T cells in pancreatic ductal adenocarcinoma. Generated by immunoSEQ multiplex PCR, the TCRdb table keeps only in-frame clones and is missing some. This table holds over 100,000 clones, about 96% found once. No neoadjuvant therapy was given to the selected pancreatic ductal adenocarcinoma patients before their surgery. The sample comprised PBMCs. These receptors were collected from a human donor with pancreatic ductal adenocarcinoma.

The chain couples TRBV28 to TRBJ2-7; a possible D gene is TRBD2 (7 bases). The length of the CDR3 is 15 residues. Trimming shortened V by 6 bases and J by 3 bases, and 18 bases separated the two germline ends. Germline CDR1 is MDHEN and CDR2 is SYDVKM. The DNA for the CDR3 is TGTGCCAGCAGCCCCCAAGCGGGACAAATCTACGAGCAGTACTTC. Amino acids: CASSPQAGQIYEQYF.

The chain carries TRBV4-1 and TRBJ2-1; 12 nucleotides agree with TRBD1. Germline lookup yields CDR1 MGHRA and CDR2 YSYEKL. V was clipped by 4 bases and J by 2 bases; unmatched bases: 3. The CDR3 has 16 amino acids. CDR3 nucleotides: TGCGCCAGCAGCCTTGGGACAGGGGGCCCCTACAATGAGCAGTTCTTC. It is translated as CASSLGTGGPYNEQFF.

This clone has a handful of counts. CDR3 sequence (DNA): TGTGCCAGCAGCTTAGGGGGAGTCAACTACGAGCAGTACTTC. This encodes CASSLGGVNYEQYF. J is TRBJ2-7 and V is TRBV7-6, with a weak D call TRBD2 (5 bases). The V gene lost 1 base and the J gene lost 3 bases, with 10 bases spanning the gap. In germline, CDR1 is SGHVS, CDR2 FNYEAQ. This CDR3 has 14 residues.

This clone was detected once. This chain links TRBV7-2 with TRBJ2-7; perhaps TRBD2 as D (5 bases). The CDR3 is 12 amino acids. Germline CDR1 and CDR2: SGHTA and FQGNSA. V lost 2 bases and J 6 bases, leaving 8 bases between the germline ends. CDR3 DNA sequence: TGTGCCAGCAGCTTATTTGCGGGCGAGCAGTACTTC. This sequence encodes CASSLFAGEQYF.

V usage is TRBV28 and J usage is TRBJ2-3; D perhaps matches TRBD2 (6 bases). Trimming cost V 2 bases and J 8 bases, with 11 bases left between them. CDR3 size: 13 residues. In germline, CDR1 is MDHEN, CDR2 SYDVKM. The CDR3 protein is CASSLPGRGTQYF. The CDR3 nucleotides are TGTGCCAGCAGTTTACCGGGGCGGGGTACGCAGTATTTT.

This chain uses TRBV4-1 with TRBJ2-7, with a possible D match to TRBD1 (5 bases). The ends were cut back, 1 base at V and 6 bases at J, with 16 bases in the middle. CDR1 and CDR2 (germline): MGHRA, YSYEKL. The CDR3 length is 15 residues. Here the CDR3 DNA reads TGCGCCAGCAGCCAAGTGGACACCGGTCGATCCGAGCAGTACTTC. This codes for CASSQVDTGRSEQYF.

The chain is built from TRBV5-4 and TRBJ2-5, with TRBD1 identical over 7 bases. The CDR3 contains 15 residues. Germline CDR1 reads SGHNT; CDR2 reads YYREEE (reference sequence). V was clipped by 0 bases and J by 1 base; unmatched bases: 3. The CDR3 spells CASSLGGQTQETQYF. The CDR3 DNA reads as TGTGCCAGCAGCTTGGGGGGACAGACCCAAGAGACCCAGTACTTC.

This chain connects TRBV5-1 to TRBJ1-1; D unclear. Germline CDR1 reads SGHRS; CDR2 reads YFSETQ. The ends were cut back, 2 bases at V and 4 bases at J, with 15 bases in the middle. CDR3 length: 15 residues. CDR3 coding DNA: TGCGCCAGCAGCTTATCCGGGATTGGGAGCACTGAAGCTTTCTTT. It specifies CASSLSGIGSTEAFF.

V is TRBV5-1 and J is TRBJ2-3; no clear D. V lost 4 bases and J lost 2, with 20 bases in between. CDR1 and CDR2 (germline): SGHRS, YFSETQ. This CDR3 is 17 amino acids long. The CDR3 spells CASSPSVGGPTTDTQYF. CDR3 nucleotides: TGCGCCAGCAGCCCCAGCGTGGGTGGCCCAACCACAGATACGCAGTATTTT.

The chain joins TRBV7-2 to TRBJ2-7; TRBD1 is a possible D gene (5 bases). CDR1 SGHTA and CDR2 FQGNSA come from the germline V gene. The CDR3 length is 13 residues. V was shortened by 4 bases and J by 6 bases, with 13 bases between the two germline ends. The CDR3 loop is CASSSGPFVEQYF. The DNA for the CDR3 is TGTGCCAGCAGCTCAGGGCCCTTCGTCGAGCAGTACTTC.

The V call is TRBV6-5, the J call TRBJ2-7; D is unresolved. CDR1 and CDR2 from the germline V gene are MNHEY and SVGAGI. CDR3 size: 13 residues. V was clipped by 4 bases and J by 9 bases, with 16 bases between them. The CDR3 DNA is TGTGCCAGCAGTTCCGGGTCCACTGCCGGGCAGTACTTC. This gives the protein CASSSGSTAGQYF.

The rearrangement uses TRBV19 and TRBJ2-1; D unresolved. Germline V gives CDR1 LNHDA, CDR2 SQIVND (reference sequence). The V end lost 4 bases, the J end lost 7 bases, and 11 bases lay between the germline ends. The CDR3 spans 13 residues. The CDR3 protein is CASSTPEWNEQFF. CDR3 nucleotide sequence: TGTGCCAGTAGTACCCCTGAGTGGAATGAGCAGTTCTTC.

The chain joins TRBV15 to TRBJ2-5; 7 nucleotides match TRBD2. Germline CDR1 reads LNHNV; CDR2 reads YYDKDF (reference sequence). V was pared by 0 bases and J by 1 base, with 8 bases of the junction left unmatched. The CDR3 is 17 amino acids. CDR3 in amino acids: CATSRDSRLAVQETQYF. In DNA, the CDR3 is TGTGCCACCAGCAGAGATAGTCGGCTAGCGGTCCAAGAGACCCAGTACTTC.

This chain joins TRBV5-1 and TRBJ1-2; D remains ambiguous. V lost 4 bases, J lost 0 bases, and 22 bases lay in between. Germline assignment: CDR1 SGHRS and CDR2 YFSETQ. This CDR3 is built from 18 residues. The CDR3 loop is CASSPNWIRQASNYGYTF. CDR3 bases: TGCGCCAGCAGCCCGAATTGGATACGGCAGGCATCTAACTATGGCTACACCTTC.

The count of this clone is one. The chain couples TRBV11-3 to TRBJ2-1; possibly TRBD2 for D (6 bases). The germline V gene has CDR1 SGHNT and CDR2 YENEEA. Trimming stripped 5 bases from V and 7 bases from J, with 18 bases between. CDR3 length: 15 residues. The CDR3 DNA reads TGTGCCAGCAGCCCTGACTGGGGGGAAGGGAATGAGCAGTTCTTC. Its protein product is CASSPDWGEGNEQFF.

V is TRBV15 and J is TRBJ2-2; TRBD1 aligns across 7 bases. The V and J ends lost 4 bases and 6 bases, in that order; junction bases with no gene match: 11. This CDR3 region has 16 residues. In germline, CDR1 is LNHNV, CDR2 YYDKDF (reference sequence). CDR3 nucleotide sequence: TGTGCCACCAGCACCTGGGAGAGACAGGGAGCCGGGGAGCTGTTTTTT. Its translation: CATSTWERQGAGELFF. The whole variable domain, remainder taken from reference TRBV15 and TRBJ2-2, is DAMVIQNPRYQVTQFGKPVTLSCSQTLNHNVMYWYQQKSSQAPKLLFHYYDKDFNNEADTPDNFQSRRPNTSFCFLDIRSPGLGDTAMYLCATSTWERQGAGELFFGEGSRLTVL.

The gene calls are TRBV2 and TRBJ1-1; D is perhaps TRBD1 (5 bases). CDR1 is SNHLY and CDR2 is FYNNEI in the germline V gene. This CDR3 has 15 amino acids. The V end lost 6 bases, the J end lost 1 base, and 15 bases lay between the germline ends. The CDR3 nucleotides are TGTGCCAGCAGCGGGGGTAATTTAGAGAACACTGAAGCTTTCTTT. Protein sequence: CASSGGNLENTEAFF.

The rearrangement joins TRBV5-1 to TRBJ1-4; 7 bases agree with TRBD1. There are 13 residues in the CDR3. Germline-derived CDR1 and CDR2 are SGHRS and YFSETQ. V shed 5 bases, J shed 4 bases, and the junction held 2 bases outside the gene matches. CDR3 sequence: CASRGDSNEKLFF. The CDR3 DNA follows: TGCGCCAGCAGGGGGGACAGTAATGAAAAACTGTTTTTT. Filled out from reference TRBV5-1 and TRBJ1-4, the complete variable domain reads KAGVTQTPRYLIKTRGQQVTLSCSPISGHRSVSWYQQTPGQGLQFLFEYFSETQRNKGNFPGRFSGRQFSNSRSEMNVSTLELGDSALYLCASRGDSNEKLFFGSGTQLSVL.